The clone carrying this T cell receptor beta chain has more than one count but fewer than ten. The sample belongs to a study of T cells after yellow fever vaccination. TCRdb used MiXCR to reprocess the 5' RACE reads, holding one entry per CDR3 protein. Of around 340,000 distinct CDR3 sequences in the sample, around an eighth are singletons; the top ten hold 2.5% to 4%. CDR3 length: 13 residues. Germline loops: CDR1 SGHDN, CDR2 FVKESK. Trimming took 5 bases from V and 3 from J, leaving 9 bases between them. The material was CD4+ T cells sorted from PBMCs, obtained 15 days after the yellow fever booster vaccination. The chain uses TRBV14 and TRBJ2-3; TRBD2 might be the D (6 bases). The TCR originated in a man younger than 30 who received the YFV17D yellow fever vaccine. The chain's CDR3 is CASSISGTDTQYF. The DNA of the CDR3 is TGTGCCAGCAGCATTAGCGGTACAGATACGCAGTATTTT. Full variable domain (remainder filled in from reference TRBV14 and TRBJ2-3): EAGVTQFPSHSVIEKGQTVTLRCDPISGHDNLYWYRRVMGKEIKFLLHFVKESKQDESGMPNNRFLAERTGGTYSTLKVQPAELEDSGVYFCASSISGTDTQYFGPGTRLTVL.